These 5 T cell receptor beta chains were all obtained from the same sample, sequenced in a study of OX40 agonist ivuxolimab in advanced cancers. Method: immunoSEQ multiplex PCR; TCRdb's copy keeps in-frame clones and lacks some. The data contain 90,000 to 100,000 clones, around 85% of them singletons. Sequencing used CD4+ or CD8+ T cells sorted from blood, obtained in a trial of the OX40 agonist ivuxolimab. These receptors were obtained from an adult with an advanced solid tumor such as melanoma, head and neck, liver or kidney cancer.

The rearrangement links TRBV18 to TRBJ1-2; 7 bases are shared with TRBD1. The V and J ends lost 3 bases and 2 bases, in that order; junction bases with no gene match: 6. Per germline, CDR1 KGHSH and CDR2 LQKENI. The CDR3 length is 15 residues. Written as DNA, the CDR3 is TGTGCCAGCTCACCGGGACAGCCTACCAACTATGGCTACACCTTC. It yields the protein CASSPGQPTNYGYTF. The full variable domain, with the rest looked up from reference TRBV18 and TRBJ1-2, is NAGVMQNPRHLVRRRGQEARLRCSPMKGHSHVYWYRQLPEEGLKFMVYLQKENIIDESGMPKERFSAEFPKEGPSILRIQQVVRGDSAAYFCASSPGQPTNYGYTFGSGTRLTVV.

This chain uses TRBV10-3 with TRBJ1-1; possible D gene TRBD1, 6 bases. V was trimmed by 5 bases and J by 1 base, leaving 14 bases between them. Germline V lookup: CDR1 ENHRY, CDR2 SYGVKD. This CDR3 region has 15 residues. The CDR3 region is CAISSVTGSNTEAFF. CDR3 coding DNA: TGTGCCATCAGTTCCGTAACAGGGTCGAACACTGAAGCTTTCTTT.

J is TRBJ2-3 and V is TRBV27, with TRBD2 matching 9 bases. In germline, CDR1 is MNHEY, CDR2 SMNVEV (reference sequence). The CDR3 contains 16 residues. The V and J ends lost 8 bases and 11 bases, in that order; junction bases with no gene match: 20. Here the CDR3 DNA reads TGTGCCAGCGGCTCCCTAGAGCTAGCGGGAAGAGTAAAGCAGTATTTT. Translating it yields CASGSLELAGRVKQYF.

The chain uses TRBV7-9 and TRBJ1-4; D is uncertain. V lost 2 bases and J lost 5, with 6 bases in between. The germline V gene has CDR1 SEHNR and CDR2 FQNEAQ (reference sequence). The CDR3 spans 13 residues. This CDR3 reads CASSLRENEKLFF. The CDR3 nucleotides are TGTGCCAGCAGCTTAAGGGAGAATGAAAAACTGTTTTTT.

At least ten counts were recorded for this clone. In the same sample, other DNA sequences code for this CDR3. This chain links TRBV6-6 with TRBJ2-1; maybe TRBD2 (6 bases). Trimming took 6 bases from V and 5 from J, leaving 11 bases between them. This CDR3 is built from 13 residues. Germline CDR1 MNHNY, CDR2 SVGAGI (reference sequence). The CDR3 region is CASRSSDNNEQFF. CDR3 sequence (DNA): TGTGCCAGCAGATCTAGCGATAACAATGAGCAGTTCTTC.